This TCR beta chain is from a study of CD8 T cells in ankylosing spondylitis. The CDR3 is 15 amino acids. V lost 5 bases, J lost 4 bases, and 10 bases stayed unmatched. TCRdb called the 5' RACE reads again in MiXCR, with one record for every CDR3 protein. This table has about 240,000 distinct CDR3 sequences, 7.5% to 9% appearing once. In this sample, this clonotype turned up many times. Its antigen is as yet unknown. Broader study findings: Significant enrichment of disease-linked clones was reportedly seen in matched ankylosing spondylitis synovial fluid.

This chain connects TRBV12-3 or TRBV12-4 to TRBJ1-2, with 7 bases aligning to TRBD1. The origin of this receptor is a male donor with ankylosing spondylitis or in good health (not recorded which). The sequenced sample was blood, either unsorted or a sorted T cell fraction (not recorded which). The CDR3 bases are TGTGCCAGCAGTCCGGACCGACAGGGAAGCTATGGCTACACCTTC. Translation gives CASSPDRQGSYGYTF.